The present TCR beta chain was sequenced within a study of siplizumab effects on memory and regulatory T cells. Overall study results and limits: Treatment with siplizumab left mappable alloreactive CD4+ clones averaging approximately 68% Treg-derived, compared with 25% to 30% in controls. Siplizumab cultures yielded proliferating Tregs whose suppressive function was not confirmed. Naive T cells apparently outstripped memory cells in diversity and seemed major alloresponse contributors.

Germline values: CDR1 SGHRS, CDR2 YFSETQ. Germline trimming cut 4 bases from V and 6 bases from J; bases unmatched to any gene: 8. The CDR3 length is 15 residues. Note on this clone: Its antigen is not identified.

Using immunoSEQ multiplex PCR, the repertoire was profiled, and TCRdb retains in-frame clones only, with some absent. The data contain 90,000 to 110,000 clones, about 92% of them seen just once; the ten biggest clones take up approximately 0.75%. The sequenced sample was Tregs sorted from blood. The V call is TRBV5-1, the J call TRBJ2-1; 9 bases map to TRBD1. The TCR was taken from a human donor in good health. The CDR3 here is CASSLTGQGRNEQFF. The CDR3 coding sequence is TGCGCCAGCAGCCTTACGGGACAGGGACGCAATGAGCAGTTCTTC.